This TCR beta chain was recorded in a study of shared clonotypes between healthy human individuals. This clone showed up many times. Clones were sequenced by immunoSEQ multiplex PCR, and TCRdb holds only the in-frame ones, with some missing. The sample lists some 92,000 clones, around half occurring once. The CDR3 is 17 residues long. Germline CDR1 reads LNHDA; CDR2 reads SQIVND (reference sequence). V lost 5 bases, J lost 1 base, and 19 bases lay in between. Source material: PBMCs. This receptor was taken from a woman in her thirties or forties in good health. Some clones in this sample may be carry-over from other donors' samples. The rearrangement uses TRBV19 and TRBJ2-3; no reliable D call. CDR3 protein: CASSSFLPRLGTDTQYF. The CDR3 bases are TGTGCCAGTAGTTCCTTTCTACCCAGGTTGGGCACAGATACGCAGTATTTT.